These T cell receptor beta chains were read from a single sample in a study of regulatory T cells in long-lasting Graves disease. TCRdb analysed the multiplex PCR reads with MiXCR anew, one entry per CDR3 protein. The data show roughly 400,000 distinct CDR3 sequences, roughly 20% seen once. Specimen: peripheral blood mononuclear cells (PBMCs), collected when the disease was refractory, from a patient treated with antithyroid drugs. Receptors originate from a female donor with Graves disease. Each CDR3 is given with its conserved first and last residue. The listing skips clone size in some rows; elsewhere it reads once, few, many or a size class.

size: many; V: TRBV12-5; CDR3: CASGLQGSQPQHF
size: many; V: TRBV20-1; CDR3: CSAALPGDEQYF
size: few; V: TRBV11-2; CDR3: CASSSQGKANYGYTF
size: many; V: TRBV20-1; CDR3: CSAGPLAGAFGAQFF
size: few; V: TRBV6-8; CDR3: CASSYSIQSSGANVLTF
size: many; V: TRBV20-1; CDR3: CSARETITALGSPLHF
size: NA; V: TRBV5-1; CDR3: CASSLAVAKFTDTQYF
size: NA; V: TRBV28; CDR3: CASSLLGGVNQPQHF
size: many; V: TRBV2; CDR3: CYLRTDVAKNIQYF
size: NA; V: TRBV12-3/TRBV12-4; CDR3: CASSHPAGVSGELFF
size: many; V: TRBV27; CDR3: CASSLTSGRSGEQYF
size: few; V: TRBV7-2; CDR3: CASSLGSLAGEETQYF
size: few; V: TRBV7-3; CDR3: CASSLTGGASLRDTEAFF
size: NA; V: TRBV20-1; CDR3: CSARGREISNEQFF
size: few; V: TRBV27; CDR3: CASSLSASAIYEQYF
size: many; V: TRBV27; CDR3: CASTTGTAASPLHF
size: NA; V: TRBV25-1; CDR3: CASSEDPPVEAFF
size: few; V: TRBV7-2; CDR3: CASSLHGTVYEQYF
size: NA; V: TRBV27; CDR3: CASSQTHDWLAYEQYF
size: NA; V: TRBV7-9; CDR3: CASGDSTYELQYF
size: NA; V: TRBV7-6; CDR3: CASSLSSLAGGAYEQYF
size: NA; V: TRBV19; CDR3: CASSIVPGSGANVLTF
size: NA; V: TRBV19; CDR3: CASSIQHNTGELFF
size: many; V: TRBV12-3/TRBV12-4; CDR3: CASSYGASNQPQHF
size: many; V: TRBV6-1; CDR3: CASSEVAGAQHF
size: many; V: TRBV12-3/TRBV12-4; CDR3: CASSLSGSGANYGYTF
size: few; V: TRBV19; CDR3: CASSVSNRYEQYF
size: NA; V: TRBV20-1; CDR3: CSAPSPGPNTEAFF
size: many; V: TRBV6-2/TRBV6-3; CDR3: CASTSGLSAGGYTF
size: many; V: TRBV28; CDR3: CASLTGQGNTGELFF
size: NA; V: TRBV7-2; CDR3: CASSLVAGGSNEQFF
size: many; V: TRBV7-2; CDR3: CASSLITGSKETQYF
size: few; V: TRBV4-1; CDR3: CASSQTLVVGNQPQHF
size: many; V: TRBV20-1; CDR3: CSAPIMGGEETQYF
size: many; V: TRBV7-9; CDR3: CASSGSSHEQYF
size: many; V: TRBV7-2; CDR3: CASSLGIGNTEAFF
size: few; V: TRBV6-2/TRBV6-3; CDR3: CASSYTGSSYNSPLHF
size: many; V: TRBV2; CDR3: CASRGDSTNQPQHF
size: NA; V: TRBV20-1; CDR3: CSASPGTLNTGELFF
size: many; V: TRBV2; CDR3: CASRIQGDYGYTF
size: many; V: TRBV6-1; CDR3: CASKSEGAYEQYF